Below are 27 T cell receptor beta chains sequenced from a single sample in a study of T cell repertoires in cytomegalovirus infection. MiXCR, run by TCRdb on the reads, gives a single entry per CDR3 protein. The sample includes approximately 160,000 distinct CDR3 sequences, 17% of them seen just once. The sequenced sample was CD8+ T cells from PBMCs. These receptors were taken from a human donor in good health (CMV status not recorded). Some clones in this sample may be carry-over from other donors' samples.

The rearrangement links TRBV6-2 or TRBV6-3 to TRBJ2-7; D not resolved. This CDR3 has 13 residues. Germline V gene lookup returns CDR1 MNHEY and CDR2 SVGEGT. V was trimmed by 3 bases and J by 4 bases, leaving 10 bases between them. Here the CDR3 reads CASSYTGGYEQYF. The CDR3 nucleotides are TGTGCCAGCAGTTATACCGGTGGGTACGAGCAGTACTTC.

Here the CDR3 DNA reads TGTGCCAGCAGCCCCTCTACGGGAGAGACCCAGTACTTC. Translation gives CASSPSTGETQYF. V gene TRBV7-3 combines with J gene TRBJ2-5, with unresolved D. V lost 5 bases, J lost 4 bases, and 11 bases lay in between. Germline V gene data show CDR1 as SGHTA and CDR2 as FQGTGA. The CDR3 sequence is 13 residues long. Full variable domain (outside the CDR3, taken from reference TRBV7-3 and TRBJ2-5): GAGVSQTPSNKVTEKGKYVELRCDPISGHTALYWYRQSLGQGPEFLIYFQGTGAADDSGLPNDRFFAVRPEGSVSTLKIQRTERGDSAVYLCASSPSTGETQYFGPGTRLLVL.

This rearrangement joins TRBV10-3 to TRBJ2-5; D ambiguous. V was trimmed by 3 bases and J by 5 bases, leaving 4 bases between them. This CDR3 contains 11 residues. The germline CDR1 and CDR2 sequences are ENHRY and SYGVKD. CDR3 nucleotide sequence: TGTGCCATCAGTGAAGGGGAGACCCAGTACTTC. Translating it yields CAISEGETQYF.

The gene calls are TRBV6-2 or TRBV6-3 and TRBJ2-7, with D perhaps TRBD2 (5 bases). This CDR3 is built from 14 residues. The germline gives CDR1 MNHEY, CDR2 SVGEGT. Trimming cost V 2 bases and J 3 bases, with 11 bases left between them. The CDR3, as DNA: TGTGCCAGCAGTTACGACCCCGAGGGCTACGAGCAGTACTTC. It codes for CASSYDPEGYEQYF.

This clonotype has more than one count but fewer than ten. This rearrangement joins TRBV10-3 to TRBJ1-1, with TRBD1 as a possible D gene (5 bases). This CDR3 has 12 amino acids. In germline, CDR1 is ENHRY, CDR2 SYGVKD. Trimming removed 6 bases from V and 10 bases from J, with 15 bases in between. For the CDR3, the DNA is TGTGCCATCAGCGAGGGGTCTGCGGTAGCTTTCTTT. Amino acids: CAISEGSAVAFF.

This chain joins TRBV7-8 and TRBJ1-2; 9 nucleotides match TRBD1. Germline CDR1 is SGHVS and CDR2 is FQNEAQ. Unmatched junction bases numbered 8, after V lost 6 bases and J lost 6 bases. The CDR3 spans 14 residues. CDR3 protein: CASRLQGAGDGYTF. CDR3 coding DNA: TGTGCCAGCAGACTACAGGGGGCAGGTGATGGCTACACCTTC.

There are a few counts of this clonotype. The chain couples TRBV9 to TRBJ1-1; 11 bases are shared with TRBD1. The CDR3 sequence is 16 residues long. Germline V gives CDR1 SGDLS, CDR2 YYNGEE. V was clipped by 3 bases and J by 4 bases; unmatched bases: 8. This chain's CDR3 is CASSGRDRGSSTEAFF. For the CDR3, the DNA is TGTGCCAGCAGCGGCCGGGACAGGGGGTCGAGCACTGAAGCTTTCTTT.

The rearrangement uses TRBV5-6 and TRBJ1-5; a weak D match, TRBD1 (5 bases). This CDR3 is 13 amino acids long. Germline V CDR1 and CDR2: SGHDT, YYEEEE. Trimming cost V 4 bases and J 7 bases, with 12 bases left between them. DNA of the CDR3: TGTGCCAGCAGCGGGGGAGTTGGACAGCCCCAGCATTTT. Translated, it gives CASSGGVGQPQHF.

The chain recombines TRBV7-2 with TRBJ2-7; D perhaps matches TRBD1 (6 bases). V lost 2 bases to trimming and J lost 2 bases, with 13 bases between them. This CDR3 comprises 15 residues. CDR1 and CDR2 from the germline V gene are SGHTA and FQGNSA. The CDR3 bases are TGTGCCAGCAGCTTAAGAAGACAGGAGACCTACGAGCAGTACTTC. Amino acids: CASSLRRQETYEQYF.

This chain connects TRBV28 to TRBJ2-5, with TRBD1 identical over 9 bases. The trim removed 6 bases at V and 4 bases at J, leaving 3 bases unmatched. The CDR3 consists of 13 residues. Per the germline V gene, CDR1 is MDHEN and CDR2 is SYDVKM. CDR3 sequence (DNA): TGTGCCAGCAGCAACAGGGGGCGAGAGACCCAGTACTTC. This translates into CASSNRGRETQYF.

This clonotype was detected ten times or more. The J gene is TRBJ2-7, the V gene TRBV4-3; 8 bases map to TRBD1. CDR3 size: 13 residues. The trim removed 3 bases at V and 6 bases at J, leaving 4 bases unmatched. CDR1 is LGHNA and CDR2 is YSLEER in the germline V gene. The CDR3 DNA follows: TGCGCCAGCAGCCAGCGGACAGGGCGCGAGCAGTACTTC. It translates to CASSQRTGREQYF.

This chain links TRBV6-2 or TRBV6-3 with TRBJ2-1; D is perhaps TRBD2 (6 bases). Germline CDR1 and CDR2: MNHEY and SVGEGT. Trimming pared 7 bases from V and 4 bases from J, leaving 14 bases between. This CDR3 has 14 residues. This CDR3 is CASKLWGEYNEQFF. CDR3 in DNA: TGTGCCAGCAAGTTGTGGGGGGAATACAATGAGCAGTTCTTC.

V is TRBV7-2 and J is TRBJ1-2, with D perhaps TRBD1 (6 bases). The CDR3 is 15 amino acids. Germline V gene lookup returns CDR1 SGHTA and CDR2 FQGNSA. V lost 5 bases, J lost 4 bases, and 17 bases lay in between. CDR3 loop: CASSHTRGQGYGYTF. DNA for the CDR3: TGTGCCAGCAGCCACACCCGGGGGCAGGGCTATGGCTACACCTTC.

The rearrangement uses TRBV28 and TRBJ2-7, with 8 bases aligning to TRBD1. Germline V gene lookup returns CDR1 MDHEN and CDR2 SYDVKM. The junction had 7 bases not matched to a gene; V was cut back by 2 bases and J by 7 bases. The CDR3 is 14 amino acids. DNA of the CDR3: TGTGCCAGCAGTTTAGGCCAGACAGGGGAAGAGCAGTACTTC. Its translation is CASSLGQTGEEQYF.

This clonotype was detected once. The CDR3 loop is CSARPRGGGQFF. The CDR3 DNA is TGCAGTGCTAGACCCCGAGGGGGAGGGCAGTTCTTC. The chain employs TRBV20-1 and TRBJ2-1; the D call may be TRBD1 or TRBD2 (6 bases each). V lost 2 bases to trimming and J lost 12 bases, with 14 bases between them. The CDR3 runs to 12 residues. The V gene's germline CDR1 is DFQATT and CDR2 SNEGSKA (reference sequence).

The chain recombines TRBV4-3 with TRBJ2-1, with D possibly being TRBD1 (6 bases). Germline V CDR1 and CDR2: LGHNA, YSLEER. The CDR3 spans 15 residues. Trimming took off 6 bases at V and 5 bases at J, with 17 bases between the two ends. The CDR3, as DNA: TGCGCCAGCAGACCACGGGACACGAGCCACAATGAGCAGTTCTTC. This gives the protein CASRPRDTSHNEQFF.

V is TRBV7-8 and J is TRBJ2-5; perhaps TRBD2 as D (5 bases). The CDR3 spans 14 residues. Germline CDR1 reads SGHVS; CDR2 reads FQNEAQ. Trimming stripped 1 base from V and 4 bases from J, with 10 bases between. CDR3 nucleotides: TGTGCCAGCAGCTTAGGAGGGTATGGAGAGACCCAGTACTTC. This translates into CASSLGGYGETQYF.

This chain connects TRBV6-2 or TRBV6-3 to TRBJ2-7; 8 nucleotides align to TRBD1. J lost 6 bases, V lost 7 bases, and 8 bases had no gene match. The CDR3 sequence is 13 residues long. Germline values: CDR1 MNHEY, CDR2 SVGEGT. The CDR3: CASTRTGWSEQYF. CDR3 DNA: TGTGCCAGCACCCGGACAGGGTGGAGCGAGCAGTACTTC.

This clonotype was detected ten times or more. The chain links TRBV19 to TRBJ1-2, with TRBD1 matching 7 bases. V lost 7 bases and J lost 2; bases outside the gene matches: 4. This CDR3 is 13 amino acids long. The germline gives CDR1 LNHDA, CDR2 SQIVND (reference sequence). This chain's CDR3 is CASKDRTNYGYTF. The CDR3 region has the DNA TGTGCCAGTAAGGACAGGACCAACTATGGCTACACCTTC.

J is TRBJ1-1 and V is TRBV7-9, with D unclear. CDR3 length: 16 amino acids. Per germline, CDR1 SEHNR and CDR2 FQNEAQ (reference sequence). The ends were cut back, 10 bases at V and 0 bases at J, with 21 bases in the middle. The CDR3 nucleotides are TGTGCCATCACTACTAAGGGTCCCCGATTGAACACTGAAGCTTTCTTT. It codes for CAITTKGPRLNTEAFF.

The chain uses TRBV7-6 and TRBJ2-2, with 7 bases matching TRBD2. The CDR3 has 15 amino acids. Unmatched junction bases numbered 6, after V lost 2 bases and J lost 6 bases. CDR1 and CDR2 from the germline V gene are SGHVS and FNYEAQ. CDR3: CASSLRGAGAGELFF. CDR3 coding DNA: TGTGCCAGCAGCTTAAGAGGGGCGGGGGCCGGGGAGCTGTTTTTT. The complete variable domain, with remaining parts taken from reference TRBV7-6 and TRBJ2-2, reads GAGVSQSPRYKVTKRGQDVALRCDPISGHVSLYWYRQALGQGPEFLTYFNYEAQQDKSGLPNDRFSAERPEGSISTLTIQRTEQRDSAMYRCASSLRGAGAGELFFGEGSRLTVL.

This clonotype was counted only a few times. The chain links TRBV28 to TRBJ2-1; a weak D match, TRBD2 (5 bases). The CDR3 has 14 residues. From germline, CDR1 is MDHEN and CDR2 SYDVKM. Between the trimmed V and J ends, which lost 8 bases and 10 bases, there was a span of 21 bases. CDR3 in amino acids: CASGRPAGFYEQFF. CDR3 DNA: TGTGCCAGCGGTCGTCCCGCGGGCTTCTACGAGCAGTTCTTC.

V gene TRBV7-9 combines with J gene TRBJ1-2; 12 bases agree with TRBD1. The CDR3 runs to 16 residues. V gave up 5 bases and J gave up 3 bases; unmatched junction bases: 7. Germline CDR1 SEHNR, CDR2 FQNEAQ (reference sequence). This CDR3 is CASSQGQGASDYGYTF. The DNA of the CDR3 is TGTGCCAGCAGCCAGGGACAGGGGGCTTCAGACTATGGCTACACCTTC. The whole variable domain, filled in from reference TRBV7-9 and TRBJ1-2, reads DTGVSQNPRHKITKRGQNVTFRCDPISEHNRLYWYRQTLGQGPEFLTYFQNEAQLEKSRLLSDRFSAERPKGSFSTLEIQRTEQGDSAMYLCASSQGQGASDYGYTFGSGTRLTVV.

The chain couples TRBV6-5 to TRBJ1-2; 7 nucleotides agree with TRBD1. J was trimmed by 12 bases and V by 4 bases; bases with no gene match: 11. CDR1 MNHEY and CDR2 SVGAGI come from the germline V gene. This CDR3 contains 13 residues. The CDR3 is CASSFYGQESHTF. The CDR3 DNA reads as TGTGCCAGCAGTTTCTACGGACAGGAATCTCACACCTTC.

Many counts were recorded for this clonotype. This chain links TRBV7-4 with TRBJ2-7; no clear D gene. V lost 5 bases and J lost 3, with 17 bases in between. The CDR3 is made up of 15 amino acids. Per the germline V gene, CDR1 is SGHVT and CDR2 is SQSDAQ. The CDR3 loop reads CASSAFRLKSYEQYF. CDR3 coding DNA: TGTGCCAGCAGCGCCTTTAGACTGAAAAGCTACGAGCAGTACTTC.

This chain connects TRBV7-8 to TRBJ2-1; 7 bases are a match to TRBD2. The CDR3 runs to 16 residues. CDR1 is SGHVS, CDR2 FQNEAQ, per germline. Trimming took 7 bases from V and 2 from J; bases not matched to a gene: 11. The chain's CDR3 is CASTLKTSRTYNEQFF. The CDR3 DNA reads TGTGCCAGCACCCTAAAGACTAGCAGAACCTACAATGAGCAGTTCTTC.

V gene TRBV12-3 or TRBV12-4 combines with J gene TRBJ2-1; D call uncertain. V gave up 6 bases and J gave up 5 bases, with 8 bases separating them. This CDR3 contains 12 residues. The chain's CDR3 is CASRYSHNEQFF. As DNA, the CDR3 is TGTGCCAGCAGGTACAGTCACAATGAGCAGTTCTTC.